Below are 6 T cell receptor beta chains sequenced from a single sample in a study of molecular identifiers for immune sequencing clone quantification. Via MiXCR, TCRdb re-called the PCR reads, giving one row per CDR3 protein. Counted here are 400,000 to 600,000 distinct CDR3 sequences, around a fifth occurring once; the ten biggest clones make up 0.65% to 0.95%. Sequencing was carried out using naive CD8+ T cells from blood, with Jurkat cell RNA spiked in. As for subset: FACS-sorted CD8+CD4-CCR7+CD45RA+ naive T cells. The receptors stem from a human donor in good health. Some libraries in this study had Jurkat cell RNA spiked in.

Only a few counts were recorded for this clonotype. The chain combines TRBV2 with TRBJ2-2; the match to TRBD2 covers 7 bases. This CDR3 is built from 13 residues. In germline, CDR1 is SNHLY, CDR2 FYNNEI. J was trimmed by 1 base and V by 11 bases; bases with no gene match: 4. CDR3 in DNA: TGTGCCGGAGAGCGGGAGAACACCGGGGAGCTGTTTTTT. Translating gives CAGERENTGELFF.

This clonotype appeared many times. This chain connects TRBV28 to TRBJ2-5; D might be TRBD2 (6 bases). The CDR3 runs to 15 residues. The germline V and J ends were trimmed by 4 bases and 0 bases, with 12 bases remaining between them. The V gene's germline CDR1 is MDHEN and CDR2 SYDVKM. CDR3 region: CASSSSRDYQETQYF. Here the CDR3 DNA reads TGTGCCAGCAGTTCCTCCCGGGACTACCAAGAGACCCAGTACTTC. Drawing the rest from reference TRBV28 and TRBJ2-5, the complete variable domain is DVKVTQSSRYLVKRTGEKVFLECVQDMDHENMFWYRQDPGLGLRLIYFSYDVKMKEKGDIPEGYSVSREKKERFSLILESASTNQTSMYLCASSSSRDYQETQYFGPGTRLLVL.

The genes are TRBV7-6 and TRBJ2-7; no reliable D call. This CDR3 has 19 amino acids. Germline assignment: CDR1 SGHVS and CDR2 FNYEAQ. Trimming cost V 5 bases and J 2 bases, with 28 bases left between them. DNA for the CDR3: TGTGCCAGCAGCGAGCCGATAGCCGGAGACCAGAGGATACCCTACGAGCAGTACTTC. It encodes CASSEPIAGDQRIPYEQYF.

The gene calls are TRBV20-1 and TRBJ2-5; 7 bases align to TRBD1. This CDR3 spans 14 amino acids. Trimming cost V 1 base and J 4 bases; bases outside gene matches: 6. Germline values: CDR1 DFQATT, CDR2 SNEGSKA (reference sequence). The CDR3 coding sequence is TGCAGTGCTAGAGGGAGACAGGGATTAGAGACCCAGTACTTC. Residues: CSARGRQGLETQYF.

The CDR3, as DNA: TGCGCCAGCAGCCAACCGGGATGGGGGGCTGGGGGCTACACCTTC. Protein product: CASSQPGWGAGGYTF. The rearrangement uses TRBV4-1 and TRBJ1-2; tentatively, D is TRBD1 (6 bases). CDR3 size: 15 residues. CDR1 and CDR2 (germline): MGHRA, YSYEKL. Trimming cost V 2 bases and J 8 bases, with 18 bases left between them.

Of note for this clonotype: Here the CDR3 omits its conserved ending phenylalanine or tryptophan, so a read error is the likely source. The rearrangement joins TRBV2 to TRBJ1-5; D is unresolved. Germline-derived CDR1 and CDR2 are SNHLY and FYNNEI. The CDR3 has 13 amino acids. V lost 2 bases, J lost 1 base, and 3 bases lay in between. CDR3 nucleotide sequence: TGTGCCAGCAGTGAATTAAGCAATCAGCCCCAGCATCTT. It codes for CASSELSNQPQHL.